This TCR beta chain was obtained from a study of Graves' ophthalmopathy and Graves' hyperthyroidism. Across the whole study: There was a collection of peripheral blood at initial diagnosis, before any treatment.

CAS ≥3, NOSPECS ≥4, moderate-to-severe activity and duration under 3 months marked donors with ophthalmopathy. Looked up from germline, CDR1 is MGHRA and CDR2 is YSYEKL. The CDR3 is made up of 20 amino acids. V trimming: 4 bases; J trimming: 7 bases; junction bases outside the gene matches: 16. The authors amplified TCR beta CDR3 regions, and they did so from RNA transcripts for repertoire sequencing. Second-round multiplex PCR came after first-round RT-PCR with HTBI primers. TCRdb ran MiXCR on the multiplex PCR reads and lists one entry per CDR3 protein. Here the sample spans fewer than 600,000 distinct CDR3 sequences, around an eighth being singletons.

Sequencing was done on a sample of blood. The receptor comes from a woman aged 25 to 45 with Graves' ophthalmopathy. V usage is TRBV4-1 and J usage is TRBJ2-2; 15 nucleotides match TRBD2. CDR3 residues: CASSPTGTSGGPGTSGELFF. In DNA, the CDR3 is TGCGCCAGCAGCCCGACCGGGACTAGCGGGGGGCCTGGAACAAGCGGGGAGCTGTTTTTT.